This T cell receptor beta chain originates from a study of blood T cells in healthy people across ages. CDR1 and CDR2 (germline): SGHDT, YYEEEE. This CDR3 is 14 amino acids long. Trimming removed 2 bases from V and 7 bases from J, with 15 bases in between. The use of a sample-barcoded 5' primer and a J-beta primer mix characterized a second PCR of roughly 6 to 11 cycles. In TCRdb, the 5' RACE reads were re-called with MiXCR into one record per CDR3 protein. The data hold hundreds of thousands of distinct CDR3 sequences, with roughly two fifths observed a single time. What was sequenced was blood. The source of this sequence is a man older than 75 in good health. The chain links TRBV5-6 to TRBJ1-1; D gene unclear. CDR3 region: CASSLVGSGSEAFF. CDR3 DNA sequence: TGTGCCAGCAGCTTAGTTGGGTCAGGCAGTGAAGCTTTCTTT.